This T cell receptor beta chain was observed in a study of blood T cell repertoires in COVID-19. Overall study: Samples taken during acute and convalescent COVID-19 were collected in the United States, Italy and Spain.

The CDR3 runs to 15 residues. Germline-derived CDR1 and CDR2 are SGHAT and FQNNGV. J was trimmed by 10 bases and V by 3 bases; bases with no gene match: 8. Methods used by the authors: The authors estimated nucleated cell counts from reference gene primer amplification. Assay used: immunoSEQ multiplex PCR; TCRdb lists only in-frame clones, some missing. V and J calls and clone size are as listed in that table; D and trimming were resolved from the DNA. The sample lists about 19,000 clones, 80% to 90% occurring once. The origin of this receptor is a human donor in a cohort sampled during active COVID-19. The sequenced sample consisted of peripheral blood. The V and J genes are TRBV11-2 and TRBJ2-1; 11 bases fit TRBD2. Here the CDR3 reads CASSLTSGNFGEQFF. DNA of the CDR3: TGTGCCAGCAGCTTGACTAGCGGGAATTTCGGGGAGCAGTTCTTC.